A single sample gave rise to the 4 T cell receptor beta chains below, sequenced in a study of human T cells and chemical hapten exposure. MiXCR was run by TCRdb on the RACE reads, yielding one entry per CDR3 protein. The table shows just over 40,000 distinct CDR3 sequences, with roughly 3.3% occurring only once. Described time point: patch test 2, 6 weeks after DPC sensitization. Stated treatment: therapeutic diphenylcyclopropenone sensitization with weekly scalp DPC. This sample comprised whole blood, obtained in connection with sensitization to the hapten diphenylcyclopropenone (DPC). Every receptor here comes from a man aged 35-49 years with alopecia areata. Some clones in this sample may be carry-over from other donors' samples.

This clonotype was seen at least ten times. This chain connects TRBV11-2 to TRBJ2-4; the D is unclear. Germline V CDR1 and CDR2: SGHAT, FQNNGV. The ends were cut back, 4 bases at V and 1 base at J, with 11 bases in the middle. This CDR3 region has 15 residues. The CDR3 DNA sequence: TGTGCCAGCAGCTGGGGTCGTGTTGCCAAAAACATTCAGTACTTC. This encodes CASSWGRVAKNIQYF. Looking up the rest from reference TRBV11-2 and TRBJ2-4 gives the full variable domain: EAGVAQSPRYKIIEKRQSVAFWCNPISGHATLYWYQQILGQGPKLLIQFQNNGVVDDSQLPKDRFSAERLKGVDSTLKIQPAKLEDSAVYLCASSWGRVAKNIQYFGAGTRLSVL.

Worth noting for this clonotype: A read error may explain this, as a much larger clone is one base away. This rearrangement joins TRBV9 to TRBJ2-6, with a possible D match to TRBD1 (7 bases). There are 16 residues in the CDR3. Per the germline V gene, CDR1 is SGDLS and CDR2 is YYNGEE. CDR3 protein: CVSRGASGPGANVLTF. The CDR3 nucleotides read TGTGTCAGCAGGGGGGCGAGTGGGCCTGGGGCCAACGTCCTGACTTTC.

There are many counts of this clonotype. This sequence joins TRBV3-1 and TRBJ2-7; D remains ambiguous. Germline V gives CDR1 LGHDT, CDR2 YNNKEL (reference sequence). This CDR3 region has 12 residues. V gave up 1 base and J gave up 3 bases, with 4 bases separating them. As DNA, the CDR3 is TGTGCCAGCAGCCAAGCGGACTACGAGCAGTACTTC. Its translation is CASSQADYEQYF.

This clonotype was found many times. This chain links TRBV20-1 with TRBJ1-5, with TRBD1 matching 7 bases. V dropped 0 bases and J dropped 3; count of bases not matched to a gene: 5. The CDR3 has 15 amino acids. Germline CDR1 and CDR2: DFQATT and SNEGSKA (reference sequence). This chain's CDR3 is CSARDPGQPNQPQHF. The CDR3 coding sequence is TGCAGTGCTAGAGACCCGGGACAGCCCAATCAGCCCCAGCATTTT.